Listed here are 21 T cell receptor beta chains from one sample, sequenced in a study of memory CD4+ T cells and cytomegalovirus serostatus. The sort gate was single viable CD3+CD4+CD8-CD45RO+ cells for memory CD4+ T cells. Sequenced by immunoSEQ multiplex PCR; TCRdb stores in-frame clones only, minus some. The sample records under 55,000 clones, about three quarters being singletons. The material sequenced was memory CD4+ T cells from blood. These TCRs come from an adult in good health and CMV-seropositive.

V and J are TRBV4-1 and TRBJ2-3; 7 nucleotides agree with TRBD2. Germline lookup yields CDR1 MGHRA and CDR2 YSYEKL. This CDR3 contains 17 residues. V was pared by 0 bases and J by 5 bases, with 11 bases of the junction left unmatched. CDR3 sequence (DNA): TGCGCCAGCAGCCAAGATTTTTTGAGCGGGATAAGAGATACGCAGTATTTT. Protein sequence: CASSQDFLSGIRDTQYF.

This chain joins TRBV19 and TRBJ1-6; D may be TRBD1 (5 bases). The CDR3 runs to 14 residues. V gave up 8 bases and J gave up 9 bases, with 17 bases separating them. Germline CDR1 is LNHDA and CDR2 is SQIVND (reference sequence). CDR3 in amino acids: CASADVGVASPLHF. The DNA of the CDR3 is TGTGCCAGTGCCGACGTAGGGGTTGCTTCACCCCTCCACTTT. Combining the CDR3 with reference TRBV19 and TRBJ1-6 gives the whole variable domain DGGITQSPKYLFRKEGQNVTLSCEQNLNHDAMYWYRQDPGQGLRLIYYSQIVNDFQKGDIAEGYSVSREKKESFPLTVTSAQKNPTAFYLCASADVGVASPLHFGNGTRLTVT.

The J gene is TRBJ2-2, the V gene TRBV19, with D maybe TRBD2 (6 bases). Germline values: CDR1 LNHDA, CDR2 SQIVND (reference sequence). Trimming removed 4 bases at V and 4 bases at J, with 16 bases between. The CDR3 is 16 residues long. The CDR3 loop reads CASSSETRVFTGELFF. CDR3 DNA: TGTGCCAGTAGTAGCGAGACTAGAGTATTCACCGGGGAGCTGTTTTTT.

The genes are TRBV4-1 and TRBJ2-1, with D perhaps matching TRBD2 (5 bases). CDR1 MGHRA and CDR2 YSYEKL come from the germline V gene. V lost 4 bases and J lost 8, with 21 bases in between. The CDR3 runs 16 residues. The CDR3 loop is CASSRLGAANFDEQFF. The DNA for the CDR3 is TGCGCCAGCAGCCGTCTGGGAGCTGCCAATTTCGATGAGCAGTTCTTC.

The rearrangement joins TRBV29-1 to TRBJ1-1, with D hard to call. Germline lookup yields CDR1 SQVTM and CDR2 ANQGSEA. CDR3 length: 11 residues. The CDR3 region has the DNA TGCGGGGTGGGTACGAACACTGAAGCTTTCTTT. Protein product: CGVGTNTEAFF.

The chain employs TRBV2 and TRBJ1-1, with 7 bases aligning to TRBD1. CDR3 length: 14 residues. V lost 6 bases to trimming and J lost 6 bases; unmatched junction nucleotides: 10. The germline V gene has CDR1 SNHLY and CDR2 FYNNEI. The CDR3 DNA reads TGTGCCAGCAGATATTCAACAGGGGCCCCTGAAGCTTTCTTT. Its protein is CASRYSTGAPEAFF.

This clone was recorded once. This chain links TRBV19 with TRBJ2-7; TRBD1 matches 7 bases. In germline, CDR1 is LNHDA, CDR2 SQIVND (reference sequence). The junction had 13 bases not matched to a gene; V was cut back by 5 bases and J by 6 bases. The length of the CDR3 is 15 residues. DNA of the CDR3: TGTGCCAGTAGTTCTCCGACAGGGCGATCATCCGAGCAGTACTTC. Encoded protein: CASSSPTGRSSEQYF. The whole variable domain, remainder taken from reference TRBV19 and TRBJ2-7, is DGGITQSPKYLFRKEGQNVTLSCEQNLNHDAMYWYRQDPGQGLRLIYYSQIVNDFQKGDIAEGYSVSREKKESFPLTVTSAQKNPTAFYLCASSSPTGRSSEQYFGPGTRLTVT.

This clone was detected only once. This rearrangement joins TRBV7-9 to TRBJ2-1; perhaps TRBD1 as D (7 bases). The CDR3 runs to 17 residues. Germline CDR1 SEHNR, CDR2 FQNEAQ (reference sequence). V lost 5 bases, J lost 3 bases, and 20 bases lay in between. The CDR3 loop is CASSPGGWSGRYNEQFF. DNA for the CDR3: TGTGCCAGCAGCCCAGGGGGATGGAGCGGGCGCTACAATGAGCAGTTCTTC.

V gene TRBV2 combines with J gene TRBJ2-3; D is possibly TRBD2 (5 bases). Trimming removed 7 bases at V and 7 bases at J, with 6 bases between. This CDR3 is built from 10 residues. Per germline, CDR1 SNHLY and CDR2 FYNNEI. Written as DNA, the CDR3 is TGTGCCAGCATGACTAATACGCAGTATTTT. It specifies CASMTNTQYF.

J is TRBJ1-4 and V is TRBV5-5; 9 bases match TRBD1. There are 17 residues in the CDR3. The V and J ends lost 2 bases and 4 bases, in that order; junction bases with no gene match: 9. Germline V gives CDR1 SGHKS, CDR2 YYEKEE (reference sequence). DNA of the CDR3: TGTGCCAGCAGCTTACAGGGGGCTGGGTTGTATAATGAAAAACTGTTTTTT. It yields the protein CASSLQGAGLYNEKLFF. The full variable domain, rest sourced from reference TRBV5-5 and TRBJ1-4, is DAGVTQSPTHLIKTRGQQVTLRCSPISGHKSVSWYQQVLGQGPQFIFQYYEKEERGRGNFPDRFSARQFPNYSSELNVNALLLGDSALYLCASSLQGAGLYNEKLFFGSGTQLSVL.

This clone was counted a single time. The chain uses TRBV9 and TRBJ2-7; D is perhaps TRBD1 (6 bases). Per germline, CDR1 SGDLS and CDR2 YYNGEE. The CDR3 is made up of 15 amino acids. Trimming removed 2 bases at V and 0 bases at J, with 12 bases between. The CDR3, as DNA: TGTGCCAGCAGCGTGACGGGACACAGCTCCTACGAGCAGTACTTC. Amino acids: CASSVTGHSSYEQYF.

This clone was counted a few times. The rearrangement joins TRBV19 to TRBJ1-5; D gene uncertain. This CDR3 is 15 amino acids long. V dropped 7 bases and J dropped 0 bases, with 13 bases sitting between them. Per germline, CDR1 LNHDA and CDR2 SQIVND (reference sequence). CDR3 in amino acids: CASKTPGPSNQPQHF. In nucleotides, the CDR3 is TGTGCCAGTAAGACCCCTGGGCCTAGCAATCAGCCCCAGCATTTT.

The V gene is TRBV11-2, the J gene TRBJ2-7; 7 bases map to TRBD2. The V gene end was trimmed by 5 bases and the J gene end by 0 bases; junction bases not matched to a gene: 7. This CDR3 contains 15 residues. Germline V gene sequence: CDR1 SGHAT, CDR2 FQNNGV. CDR3 in amino acids: CASSPRRGTSYEQYF. The CDR3 DNA sequence: TGTGCCAGCAGCCCCCGGCGGGGGACCTCCTACGAGCAGTACTTC.

V usage is TRBV5-1 and J usage is TRBJ1-1, with D perhaps TRBD1 (5 bases). The V gene's germline CDR1 is SGHRS and CDR2 YFSETQ. This CDR3 contains 14 residues. V lost 6 bases to trimming and J lost 2 bases, with 14 bases between them. The CDR3 is CASTSRGVNTEAFF. The DNA for the CDR3 is TGCGCCAGCACCTCTCGGGGGGTCAACACTGAAGCTTTCTTT.

The chain uses TRBV2 and TRBJ1-2, with D possibly matching TRBD1 (6 bases). The V end lost 3 bases, the J end lost 6 bases, and 11 bases lay between the germline ends. Germline assignment: CDR1 SNHLY and CDR2 FYNNEI. The CDR3 has 13 amino acids. CDR3 sequence reads: CASSEDSYHGYTF. DNA of the CDR3: TGTGCCAGCAGTGAGGACAGCTATCATGGCTACACCTTC.

The chain links TRBV7-2 to TRBJ2-5; 8 bases match TRBD1. J lost 8 bases, V lost 5 bases, and 10 bases had no gene match. CDR3 length equals 14 residues. Germline V lookup: CDR1 SGHTA, CDR2 FQGNSA. For the CDR3, the DNA is TGTGCCAGCAGCCCAGGACAGGGTCAAGGAACCCAGTACTTC. Its protein product is CASSPGQGQGTQYF.

The chain joins TRBV10-1 to TRBJ2-5, with a tentative D call TRBD2 (6 bases). Germline V gene lookup returns CDR1 WNHNN and CDR2 SYGVQD (reference sequence). The CDR3 runs 14 residues. Trimming cost V 4 bases and J 5 bases, with 14 bases left between them. This CDR3 is CASSASGRRETQYF. The CDR3 nucleotides are TGCGCCAGCAGTGCCTCAGGGAGGAGGGAGACCCAGTACTTC.

Of note for this clone: The junction departs from germline at one end; a sequencing error may be responsible. The chain employs TRBV7-7 and TRBJ2-2; no reliable D call. CDR1 and CDR2 from the germline V gene are SSHAT and FNYEAQ (reference sequence). The CDR3 extends over 12 amino acids. CDR3 DNA sequence: TGTGCTAGCAGCGATAGCCCCGGGGAGCTGTTTTTT. Protein sequence: CASSDSPGELFF.

The rearrangement uses TRBV28 and TRBJ1-5; D ambiguous. Between the trimmed V and J ends, which lost 5 bases and 3 bases, there was a span of 17 bases. CDR1 is MDHEN, CDR2 SYDVKM, per germline. The CDR3 covers 16 residues. In DNA, the CDR3 is TGTGCCAGCAGTGCAGTGCGGGTACTAAACAATCAGCCCCAGCATTTT. Translated, it gives CASSAVRVLNNQPQHF.

The J gene is TRBJ1-5, the V gene TRBV7-6; D gene unclear. The V end lost 6 bases, the J end lost 4 bases, and 16 bases lay between the germline ends. Germline V gene sequence: CDR1 SGHVS, CDR2 FNYEAQ. CDR3 length: 15 amino acids. The CDR3 DNA reads as TGTGCCAGCAGGAACGAACCGCCCGAAAATCAGCCCCAGCATTTT. It specifies CASRNEPPENQPQHF.

The CDR3 DNA follows: TGTGCCAGCTCATCGAACCGGGACAGGGCTAACTATGGCTACACCTTC. Its protein is CASSSNRDRANYGYTF. The chain links TRBV18 to TRBJ1-2, with TRBD1 matching over 9 bases. The V and J ends lost 5 bases and 0 bases, in that order; junction bases with no gene match: 7. The CDR3 is 16 residues long. Germline CDR1 KGHSH, CDR2 LQKENI.